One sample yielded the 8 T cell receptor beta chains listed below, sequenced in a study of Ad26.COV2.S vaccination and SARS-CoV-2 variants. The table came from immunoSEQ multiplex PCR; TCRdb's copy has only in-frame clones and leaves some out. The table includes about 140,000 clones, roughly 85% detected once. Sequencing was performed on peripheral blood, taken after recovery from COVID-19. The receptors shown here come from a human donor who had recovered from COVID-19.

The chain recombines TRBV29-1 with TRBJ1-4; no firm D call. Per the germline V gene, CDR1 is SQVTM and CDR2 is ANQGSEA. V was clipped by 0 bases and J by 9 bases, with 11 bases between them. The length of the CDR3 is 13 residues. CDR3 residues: CSVEDREVKKLFF. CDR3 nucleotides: TGCAGCGTTGAAGACAGAGAAGTGAAAAAACTGTTTTTT.

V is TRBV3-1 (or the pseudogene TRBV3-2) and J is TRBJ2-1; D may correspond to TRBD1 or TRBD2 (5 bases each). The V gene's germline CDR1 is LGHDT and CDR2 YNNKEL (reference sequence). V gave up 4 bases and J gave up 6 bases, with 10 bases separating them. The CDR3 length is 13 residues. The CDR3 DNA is TGTGCCAGCAGCCGCGACGGGACCAATGAGCAGTTCTTC. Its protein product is CASSRDGTNEQFF.

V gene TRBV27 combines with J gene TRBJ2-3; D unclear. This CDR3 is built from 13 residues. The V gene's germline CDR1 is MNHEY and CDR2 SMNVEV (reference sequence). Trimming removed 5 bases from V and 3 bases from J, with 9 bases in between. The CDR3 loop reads CASSLIPTDTQYF. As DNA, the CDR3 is TGTGCCAGCAGTCTCATTCCGACAGATACGCAGTATTTT.

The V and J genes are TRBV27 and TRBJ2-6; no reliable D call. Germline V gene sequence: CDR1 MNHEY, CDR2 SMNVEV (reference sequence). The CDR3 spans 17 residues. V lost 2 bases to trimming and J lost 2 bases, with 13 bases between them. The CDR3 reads CASSLHAAKAGANVLTF. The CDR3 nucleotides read TGTGCCAGCAGTTTACACGCGGCCAAGGCTGGGGCCAACGTCCTGACTTTC.

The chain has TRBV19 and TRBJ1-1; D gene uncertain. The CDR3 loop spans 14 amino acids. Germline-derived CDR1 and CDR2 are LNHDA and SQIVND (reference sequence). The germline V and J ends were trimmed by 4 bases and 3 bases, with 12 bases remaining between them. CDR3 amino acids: CASSKALRYTEAFF. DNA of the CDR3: TGTGCCAGTAGTAAGGCCCTCAGGTACACTGAAGCTTTCTTT.

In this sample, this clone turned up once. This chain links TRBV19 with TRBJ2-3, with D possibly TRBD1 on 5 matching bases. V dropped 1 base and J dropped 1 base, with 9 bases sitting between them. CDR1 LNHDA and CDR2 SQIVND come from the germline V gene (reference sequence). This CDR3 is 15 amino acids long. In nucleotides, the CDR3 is TGTGCCAGTAGTATAGGACAGTGGGGCACAGATACGCAGTATTTT. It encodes CASSIGQWGTDTQYF.

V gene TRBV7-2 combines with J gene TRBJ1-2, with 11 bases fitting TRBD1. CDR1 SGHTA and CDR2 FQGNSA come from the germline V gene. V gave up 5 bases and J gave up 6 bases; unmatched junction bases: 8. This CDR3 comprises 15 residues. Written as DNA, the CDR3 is TGTGCCAGCAGCCCCTACCGGACAGGGGGCAATGGCTACACCTTC. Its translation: CASSPYRTGGNGYTF.

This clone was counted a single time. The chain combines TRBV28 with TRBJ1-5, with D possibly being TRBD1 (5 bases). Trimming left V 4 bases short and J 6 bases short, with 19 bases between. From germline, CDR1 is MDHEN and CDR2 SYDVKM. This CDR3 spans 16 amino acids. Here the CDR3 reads CASSWRGAFRFQPQHF. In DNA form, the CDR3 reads TGTGCCAGCAGTTGGCGGGGCGCCTTTCGGTTTCAGCCCCAGCATTTT.